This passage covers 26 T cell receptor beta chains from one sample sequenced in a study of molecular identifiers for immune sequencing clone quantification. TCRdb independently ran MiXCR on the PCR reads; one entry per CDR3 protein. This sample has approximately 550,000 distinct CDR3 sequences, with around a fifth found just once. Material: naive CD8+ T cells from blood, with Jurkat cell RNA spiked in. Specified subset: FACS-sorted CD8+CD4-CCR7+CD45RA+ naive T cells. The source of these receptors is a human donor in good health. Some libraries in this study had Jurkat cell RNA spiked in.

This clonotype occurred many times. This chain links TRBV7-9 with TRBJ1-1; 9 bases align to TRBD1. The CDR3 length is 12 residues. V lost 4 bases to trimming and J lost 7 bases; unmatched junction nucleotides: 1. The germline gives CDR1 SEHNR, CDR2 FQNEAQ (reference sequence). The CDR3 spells CASSWTGVEAFF. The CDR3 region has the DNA TGTGCCAGCAGCTGGACAGGGGTTGAAGCTTTCTTT. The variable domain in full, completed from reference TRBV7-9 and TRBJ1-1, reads DTGVSQNPRHKITKRGQNVTFRCDPISEHNRLYWYRQTLGQGPEFLTYFQNEAQLEKSRLLSDRFSAERPKGSFSTLEIQRTEQGDSAMYLCASSWTGVEAFFGQGTRLTVV.

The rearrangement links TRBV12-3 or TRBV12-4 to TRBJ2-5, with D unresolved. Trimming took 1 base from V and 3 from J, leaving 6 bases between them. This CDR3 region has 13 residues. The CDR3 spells CASSLVKEETQYF. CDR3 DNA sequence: TGTGCCAGCAGTTTAGTAAAAGAAGAGACCCAGTACTTC.

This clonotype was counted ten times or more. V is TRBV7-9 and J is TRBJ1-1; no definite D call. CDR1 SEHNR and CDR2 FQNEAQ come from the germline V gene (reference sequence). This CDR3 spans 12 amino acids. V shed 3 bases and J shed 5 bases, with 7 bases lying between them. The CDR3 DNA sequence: TGTGCCAGCAGCTTCACTGGGACTGAAGCTTTCTTT. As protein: CASSFTGTEAFF.

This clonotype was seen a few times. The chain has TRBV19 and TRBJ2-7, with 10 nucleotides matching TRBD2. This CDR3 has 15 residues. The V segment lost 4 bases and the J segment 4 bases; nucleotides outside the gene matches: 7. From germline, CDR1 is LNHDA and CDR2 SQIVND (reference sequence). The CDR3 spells CASSTLSGGGYEQYF. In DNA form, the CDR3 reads TGTGCCAGTAGTACCCTCAGCGGGGGGGGTTACGAGCAGTACTTC.

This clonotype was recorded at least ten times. The chain's CDR3 is CATSTSVAKNIQYF. The CDR3 DNA sequence: TGTGCCACCTCGACTAGCGTAGCCAAAAACATTCAGTACTTC. The chain is built from TRBV19 and TRBJ2-4; 8 bases fit TRBD2. Germline V gene sequence: CDR1 LNHDA, CDR2 SQIVND (reference sequence). The CDR3 loop spans 14 amino acids. V shed 10 bases, J shed 0 bases, and the junction held 5 bases outside the gene matches.

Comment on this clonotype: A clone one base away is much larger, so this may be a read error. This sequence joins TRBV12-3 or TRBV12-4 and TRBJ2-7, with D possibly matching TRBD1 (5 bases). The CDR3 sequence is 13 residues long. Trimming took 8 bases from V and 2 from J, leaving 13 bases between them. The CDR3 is CASGRQLTYEQYF. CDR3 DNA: TGTGCCAGCGGTAGACAGCTTACCTACGAGCAGTACTTC.

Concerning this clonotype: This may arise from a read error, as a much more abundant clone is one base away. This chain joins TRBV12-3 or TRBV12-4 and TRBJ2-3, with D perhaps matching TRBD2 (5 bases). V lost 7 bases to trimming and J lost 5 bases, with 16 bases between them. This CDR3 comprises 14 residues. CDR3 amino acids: CASNSPEGLDTQYF. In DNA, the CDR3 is TGTGCCAGCAATTCACCCGAGGGATTAGATACGCAGTATTTT.

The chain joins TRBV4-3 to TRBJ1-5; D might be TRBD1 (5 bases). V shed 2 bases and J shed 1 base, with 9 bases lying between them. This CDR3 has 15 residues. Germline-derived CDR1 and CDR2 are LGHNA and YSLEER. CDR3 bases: TGCGCCAGCAGCCAATCAGGGACCAGCAATCAGCCCCAGCATTTT. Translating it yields CASSQSGTSNQPQHF.

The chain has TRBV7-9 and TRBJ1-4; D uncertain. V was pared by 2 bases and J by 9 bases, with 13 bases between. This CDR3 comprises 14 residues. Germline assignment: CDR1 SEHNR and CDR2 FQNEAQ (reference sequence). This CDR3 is CASSLLEPDKKLFF. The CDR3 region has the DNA TGTGCCAGCAGCTTATTAGAACCGGATAAAAAACTGTTTTTT.

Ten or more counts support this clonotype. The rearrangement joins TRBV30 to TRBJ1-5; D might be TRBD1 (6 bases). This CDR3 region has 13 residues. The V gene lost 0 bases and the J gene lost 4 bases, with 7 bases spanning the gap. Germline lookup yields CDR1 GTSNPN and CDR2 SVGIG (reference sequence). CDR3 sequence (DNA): TGTGCCTGGAGTGTAGGGGGGAATCAGCCCCAGCATTTT. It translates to CAWSVGGNQPQHF.

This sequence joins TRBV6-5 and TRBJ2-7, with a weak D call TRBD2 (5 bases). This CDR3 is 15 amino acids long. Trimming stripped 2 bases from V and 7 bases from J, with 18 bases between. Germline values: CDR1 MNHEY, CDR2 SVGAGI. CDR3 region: CASSYGPGSHYEQYF. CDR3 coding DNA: TGTGCCAGCAGTTACGGGCCGGGGTCTCATTATGAGCAGTACTTC.

The CDR3 loop reads CATGARAVLYTGELFF. CDR3 nucleotides: TGTGCCACCGGCGCCCGGGCAGTCCTCTACACCGGGGAGCTGTTTTTT. This chain joins TRBV28 and TRBJ2-2; D remains ambiguous. V was trimmed by 10 bases and J by 3 bases, leaving 21 bases between them. CDR3 length equals 16 residues. In germline, CDR1 is MDHEN, CDR2 SYDVKM.

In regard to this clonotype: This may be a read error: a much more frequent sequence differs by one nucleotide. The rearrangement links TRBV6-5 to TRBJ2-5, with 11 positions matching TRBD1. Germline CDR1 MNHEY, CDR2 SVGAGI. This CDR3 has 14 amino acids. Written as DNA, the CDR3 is TGTGGCAGCAACCCGGGACAGGGGGGAGAGACCCAGTACTTC. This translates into CGSNPGQGGETQYF.

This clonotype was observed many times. The CDR3 DNA sequence: TGCAGCGTTGCCGGGGGGCTTGACACTGAAGCTTTCTTT. Translating it yields CSVAGGLDTEAFF. The chain combines TRBV29-1 with TRBJ1-1; perhaps TRBD1 as D (6 bases). V lost 4 bases and J lost 3, with 12 bases in between. Per the germline V gene, CDR1 is SQVTM and CDR2 is ANQGSEA. This CDR3 comprises 13 residues.

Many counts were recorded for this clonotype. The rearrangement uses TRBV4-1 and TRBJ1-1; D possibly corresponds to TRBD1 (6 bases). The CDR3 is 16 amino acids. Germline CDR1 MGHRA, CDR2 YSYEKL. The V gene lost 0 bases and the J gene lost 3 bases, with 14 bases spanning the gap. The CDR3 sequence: CASSQDPTGLDTEAFF. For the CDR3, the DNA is TGCGCCAGCAGCCAAGATCCTACAGGGTTGGACACTGAAGCTTTCTTT.

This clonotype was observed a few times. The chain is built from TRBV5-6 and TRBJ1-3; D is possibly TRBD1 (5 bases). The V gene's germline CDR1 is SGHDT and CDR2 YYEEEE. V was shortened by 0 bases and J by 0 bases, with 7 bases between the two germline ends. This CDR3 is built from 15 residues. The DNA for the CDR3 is TGTGCCAGCAGCTTGGAGGGGATCTCTGGAAACACCATATATTTT. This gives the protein CASSLEGISGNTIYF.

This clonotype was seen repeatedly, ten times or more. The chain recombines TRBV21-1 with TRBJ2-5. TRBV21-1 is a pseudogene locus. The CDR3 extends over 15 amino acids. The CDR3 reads CASSKPDSFQKTQYF. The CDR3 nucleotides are TGTGCCAGCAGCAAACCAGACTCATTCCAAAAGACCCAGTACTTC.

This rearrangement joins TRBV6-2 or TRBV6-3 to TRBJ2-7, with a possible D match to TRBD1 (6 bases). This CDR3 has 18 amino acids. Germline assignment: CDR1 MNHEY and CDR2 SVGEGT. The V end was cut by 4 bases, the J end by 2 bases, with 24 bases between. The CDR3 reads CASSFHFEQDRNPYEQYF. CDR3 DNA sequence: TGTGCCAGCAGTTTCCACTTCGAGCAGGACAGAAACCCCTACGAGCAGTACTTC.

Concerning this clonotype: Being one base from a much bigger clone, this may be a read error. The CDR3 sequence: CASSLTTSGSPHEQYF. CDR3 bases: TGCGCCAGCAGCTTGACTACTAGCGGGAGCCCTCACGAGCAGTACTTC. V is TRBV5-1 and J is TRBJ2-7; 11 bases align to TRBD2. The trim removed 1 base at V and 5 bases at J, leaving 8 bases unmatched. CDR3 length equals 16 residues. Germline CDR1 is SGHRS and CDR2 is YFSETQ.

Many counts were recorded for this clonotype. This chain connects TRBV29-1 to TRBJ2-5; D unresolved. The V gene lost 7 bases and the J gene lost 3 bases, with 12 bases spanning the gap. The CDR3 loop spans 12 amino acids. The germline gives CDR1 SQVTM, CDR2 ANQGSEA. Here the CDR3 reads CSALGNEETQYF. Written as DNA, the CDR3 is TGCAGCGCATTGGGGAATGAAGAGACCCAGTACTTC.

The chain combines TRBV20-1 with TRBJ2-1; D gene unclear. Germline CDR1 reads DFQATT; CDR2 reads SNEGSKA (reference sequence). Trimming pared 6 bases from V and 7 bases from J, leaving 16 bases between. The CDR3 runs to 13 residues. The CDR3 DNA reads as TGCAGTGCCCCAGGATCAGCGTCAAATGAGCAGTTCTTC. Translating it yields CSAPGSASNEQFF.

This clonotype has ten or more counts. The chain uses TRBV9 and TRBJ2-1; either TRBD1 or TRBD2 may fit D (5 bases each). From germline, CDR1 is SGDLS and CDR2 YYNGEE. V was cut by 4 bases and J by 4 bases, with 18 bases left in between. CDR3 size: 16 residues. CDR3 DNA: TGTGCCAGCAGCCCAACCACCGGGACCCAGTACAATGAGCAGTTCTTC. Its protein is CASSPTTGTQYNEQFF.

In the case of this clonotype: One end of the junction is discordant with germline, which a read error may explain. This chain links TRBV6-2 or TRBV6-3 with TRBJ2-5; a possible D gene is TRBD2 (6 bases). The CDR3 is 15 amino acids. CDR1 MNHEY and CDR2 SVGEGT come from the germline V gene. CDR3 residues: CASSYPGGAAEIQYF. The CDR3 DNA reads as TGTGCCAGCAGTTACCCTGGCGGGGCCGCAGAGATCCAGTACTTC.

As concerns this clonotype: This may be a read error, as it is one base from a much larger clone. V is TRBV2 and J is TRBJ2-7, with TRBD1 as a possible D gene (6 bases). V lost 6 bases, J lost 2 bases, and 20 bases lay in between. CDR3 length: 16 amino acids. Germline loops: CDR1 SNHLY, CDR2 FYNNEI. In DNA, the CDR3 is TGTGCCAGCAGCTTTGACAGGACAGAAGTAACCTACGAGCAGTACTTC. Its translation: CASSFDRTEVTYEQYF.

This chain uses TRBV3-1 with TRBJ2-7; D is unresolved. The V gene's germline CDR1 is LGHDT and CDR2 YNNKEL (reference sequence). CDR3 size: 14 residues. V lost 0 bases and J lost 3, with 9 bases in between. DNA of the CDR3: TGTGCCAGCAGCCAAGATTGGCCCCTCTACGAGCAGTACTTC. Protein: CASSQDWPLYEQYF.

This chain's CDR3 is CASSTGQGFDNEQFF. Here the CDR3 DNA reads TGTGCCAGCAGCACGGGACAGGGGTTCGACAATGAGCAGTTCTTC. This sequence joins TRBV7-3 and TRBJ2-1; 10 positions agree with TRBD1. CDR1 is SGHTA, CDR2 FQGTGA, per germline. The CDR3 spans 15 residues. The V and J ends lost 5 bases and 5 bases, in that order; junction bases with no gene match: 6.